These 26 T cell receptor beta chains were all obtained from the same sample, sequenced in a study of neurological immune-mediated disorders. TCRdb ran MiXCR on the 5' RACE reads and lists one entry per CDR3 protein. The sample consists of 45,000 to 50,000 distinct CDR3 sequences, 4% to 5.5% of them appearing once. Sequenced: PBMCs. These receptors were collected from a woman aged 60-70 years with multiple sclerosis.

Ten or more counts support this clonotype. The rearrangement links TRBV6-5 to TRBJ2-3; possibly TRBD1 for D (6 bases). The CDR3 is made up of 13 amino acids. V was shortened by 11 bases and J by 2 bases, with 14 bases between the two germline ends. CDR1 is MNHEY and CDR2 is SVGAGI in the germline V gene. In nucleotides, the CDR3 is TGTGCCGTTTGGGCAGGGGCCACAGATACGCAGTATTTT. Encoded protein: CAVWAGATDTQYF.

This clonotype appeared many times. The J gene is TRBJ1-1, the V gene TRBV7-9; TRBD1 aligns across 8 bases. The CDR3 spans 14 residues. The V gene's germline CDR1 is SEHNR and CDR2 FQNEAQ (reference sequence). V gave up 3 bases and J gave up 5 bases; unmatched junction bases: 5. The CDR3, as DNA: TGTGCCAGCAGCTTTCAGGACAGGGTGACTGAAGCTTTCTTT. Encoded protein: CASSFQDRVTEAFF.

The table lists this clonotype with many counts. The chain employs TRBV18 and TRBJ2-2; 9 bases map to TRBD1. This CDR3 is 15 amino acids long. Germline values: CDR1 KGHSH, CDR2 LQKENI. After removal of 6 bases from V and 4 bases from J, the junction contained 6 bases not matched to a gene. The CDR3 nucleotides read TGTGCCAGCTCCCGGGACAGGGAAGGCACCGGGGAGCTGTTTTTT. Translated, it gives CASSRDREGTGELFF.

This clonotype was detected a few times. A much larger clone lies a single base off, so this may be a read error. The CDR3 carries no conserved terminal phenylalanine or tryptophan, so it likely arises from a read error. The chain recombines TRBV9 with TRBJ1-2, with D uncertain. Deletions cut 4 bases from V and 8 bases from J, with 9 bases between. CDR3 length: 11 amino acids. Germline assignment: CDR1 SGDLS and CDR2 YYNGEE. CDR3 amino acids: CASSLGRGYTC. The CDR3 DNA follows: TGTGCCAGCAGCCTTGGAAGGGGCTACACCTGC.

This clonotype was detected ten times or more. This sequence joins TRBV5-1 and TRBJ1-6, with 7 positions matching TRBD1. The germline CDR1 and CDR2 sequences are SGHRS and YFSETQ. The ends lost 4 bases at V and 8 bases at J; junction bases unmatched: 9. This CDR3 region has 15 residues. CDR3 coding DNA: TGCGCCAGCAGCCTCGGGACAGCCCGAGATTCACCCCTCCACTTT. Its translation: CASSLGTARDSPLHF. Supplemented by reference TRBV5-1 and TRBJ1-6, the full variable domain reads KAGVTQTPRYLIKTRGQQVTLSCSPISGHRSVSWYQQTPGQGLQFLFEYFSETQRNKGNFPGRFSGRQFSNSRSEMNVSTLELGDSALYLCASSLGTARDSPLHFGNGTRLTVT.

In this sample, this clonotype turned up many times. The chain couples TRBV28 to TRBJ2-5; D call uncertain. This CDR3 is 13 amino acids long. V was trimmed by 2 bases and J by 1 base, leaving 5 bases between them. Germline V lookup: CDR1 MDHEN, CDR2 SYDVKM. This CDR3 reads CASSLVTQETQYF. CDR3 nucleotides: TGTGCCAGCAGTTTAGTCACCCAAGAGACCCAGTACTTC.

The table lists this clonotype with a few counts. The V gene is TRBV7-8, the J gene TRBJ2-1; TRBD1 is a possible D gene (5 bases). The CDR3 length is 13 residues. The germline V gene encodes CDR1 SGHVS and CDR2 FQNEAQ. Trimming removed 4 bases from V and 8 bases from J, with 12 bases in between. The CDR3 DNA sequence: TGTGCCAGCAGCTCGGACATCTCCTATGAGCAGTTCTTC. This encodes CASSSDISYEQFF.

The chain uses TRBV27 and TRBJ2-1; D may be TRBD1 (6 bases). Germline loops: CDR1 MNHEY, CDR2 SMNVEV (reference sequence). The CDR3 loop spans 16 amino acids. With 3 bases removed from V and 7 bases from J, the gap between germline ends came to 19 bases. This CDR3 is CASSFVGGISGNEQFF. The CDR3 region has the DNA TGTGCCAGCAGTTTTGTAGGGGGAATTTCGGGGAATGAGCAGTTCTTC.

This clonotype came up many times. The chain couples TRBV6-2 or TRBV6-3 to TRBJ2-1, with D possibly TRBD1 on 6 matching bases. The V and J ends lost 5 bases and 8 bases respectively, with 10 bases between them. Germline-derived CDR1 and CDR2 are MNHEY and SVGEGT. The CDR3 runs 12 residues. The chain's CDR3 is CASSLQGYEQFF. CDR3 in DNA: TGTGCCAGCAGTCTACAGGGCTATGAGCAGTTCTTC.

This clonotype has ten or more counts. The chain carries TRBV28 and TRBJ2-7, with a weak D call TRBD2 (7 bases). Trimming pared 3 bases from V and 2 bases from J, leaving 11 bases between. CDR1 and CDR2 from the germline V gene are MDHEN and SYDVKM. CDR3 length: 14 amino acids. CDR3: CASSLGGPTYEQYF. The CDR3 region has the DNA TGTGCCAGCAGTTTGGGGGGGCCTACCTACGAGCAGTACTTC.

This clonotype was detected a few times. The chain carries TRBV4-2 and TRBJ2-5, with 7 bases aligning to TRBD1. The CDR3 is 14 amino acids. With 1 base clipped from V and 5 bases from J, the junction kept 4 bases outside the gene matches. Germline CDR1 LGHNA, CDR2 YNFKEQ. The DNA for the CDR3 is TGTGCCAGCAGCCAAGCAGGGGGAGTGGAGACCCAGTACTTC. This sequence encodes CASSQAGGVETQYF.

A remark on this clonotype: An end of the junction does not agree with germline; a read error may underlie this. The chain employs TRBV10-1 and TRBJ1-6; D remains unclear. CDR3 length equals 13 residues. Germline V gene data show CDR1 as WNHNN and CDR2 as SYGVQD (reference sequence). The CDR3 reads CASSSTSGSPLNF. The CDR3 DNA is TGCGCCAGCTCCTCAACGTCCGGTTCACCCCTCAACTTT.

This clonotype was counted many times. A read error may be the cause here, since a much bigger clone is one base away. Because it lacks the conserved phenylalanine or tryptophan at the end, this CDR3 is likely a read error. The chain links TRBV29-1 to TRBJ1-1; D remains ambiguous. V dropped 4 bases and J dropped 10 bases, with 13 bases sitting between them. Per the germline V gene, CDR1 is SQVTM and CDR2 is ANQGSEA. The CDR3 sequence is 11 residues long. The CDR3: CSVGTGDIAFC. The DNA for the CDR3 is TGCAGCGTTGGGACGGGTGATATAGCTTTCTGT.

Ten or more counts support this clonotype. The chain combines TRBV3-1 with TRBJ2-1; possibly TRBD2 for D (6 bases). This CDR3 has 14 amino acids. V was clipped by 1 base and J by 9 bases, with 13 bases between them. Germline V lookup: CDR1 LGHDT, CDR2 YNNKEL (reference sequence). CDR3: CASSQGVGSREQFF. In DNA form, the CDR3 reads TGTGCCAGCAGCCAAGGTGTCGGGAGCCGTGAGCAGTTCTTC.

This clonotype has just one count. The genes are TRBV18 and TRBJ2-7; TRBD1 matches 9 bases. Per the germline V gene, CDR1 is KGHSH and CDR2 is LQKENI. The CDR3 runs 14 residues. The trim removed 5 bases at V and 5 bases at J, leaving 7 bases unmatched. The CDR3 DNA is TGTGCCAGCTCATCTCGACAGGGGGTCAACGAGCAGTACGTC. Encoded protein: CASSSRQGVNEQYV.

This clonotype showed up many times. The chain recombines TRBV5-1 with TRBJ1-3; no firm D call. CDR1 and CDR2 (germline): SGHRS, YFSETQ. The CDR3 length is 13 residues. V gave up 4 bases and J gave up 4 bases, with 9 bases separating them. CDR3 residues: CASSAGTGNTIYF. DNA for the CDR3: TGCGCCAGCAGCGCAGGTACGGGAAACACCATATATTTT.

This clonotype was detected only a few times. The CDR3 loop is CASSLGSGDYEQYF. The CDR3 nucleotides are TGCGCCAGCAGCTTGGGGTCGGGGGACTACGAGCAGTACTTC. The chain couples TRBV5-1 to TRBJ2-7, with a tentative D call TRBD2 (6 bases). The germline CDR1 and CDR2 sequences are SGHRS and YFSETQ. The V gene lost 0 bases and the J gene lost 3 bases, with 10 bases spanning the gap. The CDR3 is 14 residues long.

This clonotype has only a few counts. This chain links TRBV6-5 with TRBJ2-7; D gene uncertain. The CDR3 contains 13 residues. CDR1 is MNHEY, CDR2 SVGAGI, per germline. Trimming removed 6 bases from V and 0 bases from J, with 9 bases in between. The CDR3 spells CASRDGTSYEQYV. CDR3 DNA: TGTGCCAGCAGAGACGGTACCTCCTACGAGCAGTACGTC.

This clonotype was counted only a few times. The chain links TRBV2 to TRBJ2-3; possible D gene TRBD1, 5 bases. CDR3 length equals 14 residues. Trimming stripped 7 bases from V and 3 bases from J, with 14 bases between. Germline V lookup: CDR1 SNHLY, CDR2 FYNNEI. The CDR3 nucleotides read TGTGCCAGCAATAAGGACACTTGGACAGATACGCAGTATTTT. It yields the protein CASNKDTWTDTQYF.

There are many counts of this clonotype. The chain joins TRBV4-1 to TRBJ1-4; D is undetermined. The germline CDR1 and CDR2 sequences are MGHRA and YSYEKL. V lost 5 bases and J 5 bases, leaving 18 bases between the germline ends. The CDR3 is 16 amino acids. Written as DNA, the CDR3 is TGCGCCAGCAGCATAGTTTCGGGAGGTCAAAATGAAAAACTGTTTTTT. Translation gives CASSIVSGGQNEKLFF.

The chain combines TRBV7-8 with TRBJ2-7; either TRBD1 or TRBD2 may supply D (5 bases each). Germline-derived CDR1 and CDR2 are SGHVS and FQNEAQ. The CDR3 loop spans 15 amino acids. Trimming removed 3 bases at V and 4 bases at J, with 16 bases between. CDR3 residues: CASSFMTGAFYEQYF. The CDR3 bases are TGTGCCAGCAGCTTTATGACCGGGGCTTTTTACGAGCAGTACTTC.

This clonotype was counted at least ten times. The genes are TRBV7-2 and TRBJ2-1; TRBD2 might be the D (5 bases). The CDR3 is 17 amino acids. In germline, CDR1 is SGHTA, CDR2 FQGNSA. Deletions cut 1 base from V and 7 bases from J, with 20 bases between. The CDR3 here is CASSLDLVPLTGNEQFF. The DNA of the CDR3 is TGTGCCAGCAGCTTAGATCTGGTCCCCCTAACGGGGAATGAGCAGTTCTTC.

This clonotype was observed a few times. This chain joins TRBV5-6 and TRBJ2-6; no firm D call. Germline V gene lookup returns CDR1 SGHDT and CDR2 YYEEEE. The V gene lost 2 bases and the J gene lost 8 bases, with 8 bases spanning the gap. The CDR3 is made up of 13 amino acids. CDR3 nucleotide sequence: TGTGCCAGCAGCTTAAAGGATACCAACGTCCTGACTTTC. Translating gives CASSLKDTNVLTF.

This clonotype was seen many times. The chain joins TRBV30 to TRBJ1-1; D not certain. The CDR3 runs 13 residues. The ends were cut back, 1 base at V and 1 base at J, with 7 bases in the middle. CDR1 and CDR2 from the germline V gene are GTSNPN and SVGIG (reference sequence). The CDR3 nucleotides read TGTGCCTGGAGTGAAGAGGAGAACACTGAAGCTTTCTTT. Its translation: CAWSEEENTEAFF.

This clonotype was observed many times. J is TRBJ2-2 and V is TRBV24-1; D is uncertain. Trimming stripped 4 bases from V and 3 bases from J, with 8 bases between. In germline, CDR1 is KGHDR, CDR2 SFDVKD. This CDR3 is 14 amino acids long. CDR3 sequence reads: CATSEGSDTGELFF. CDR3 in DNA: TGTGCCACCAGTGAAGGGTCGGACACCGGGGAGCTGTTTTTT.

This clonotype was picked up many times. The junction departs from germline at one end; a sequencing error may be responsible. The V gene is TRBV9, the J gene TRBJ2-1; D not certain. The CDR3 loop spans 8 amino acids. CDR1 and CDR2 from the germline V gene are SGDLS and YYNGEE. CDR3 DNA: TGTGCCAGCAGCCCCCTGGTCTTC. This codes for CASSPLVF.